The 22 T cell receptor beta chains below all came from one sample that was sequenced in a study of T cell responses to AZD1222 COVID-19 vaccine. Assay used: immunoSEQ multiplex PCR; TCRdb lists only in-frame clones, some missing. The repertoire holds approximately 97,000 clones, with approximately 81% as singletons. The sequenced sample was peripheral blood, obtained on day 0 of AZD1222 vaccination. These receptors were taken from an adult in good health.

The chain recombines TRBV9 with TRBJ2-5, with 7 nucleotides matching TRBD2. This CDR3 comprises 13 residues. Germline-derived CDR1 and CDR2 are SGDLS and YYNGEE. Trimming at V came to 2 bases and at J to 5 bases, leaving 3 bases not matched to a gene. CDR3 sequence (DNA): TGTGCCAGCAGCGTCCACGGGGGGGAGACCCAGTACTTC. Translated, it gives CASSVHGGETQYF.

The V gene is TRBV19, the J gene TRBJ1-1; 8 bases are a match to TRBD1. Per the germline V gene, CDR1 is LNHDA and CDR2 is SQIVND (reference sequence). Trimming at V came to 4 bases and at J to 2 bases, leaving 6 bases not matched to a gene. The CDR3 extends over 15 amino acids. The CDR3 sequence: CASSTTGTGNTEAFF. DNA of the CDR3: TGTGCCAGTAGTACAACCGGGACAGGAAACACTGAAGCTTTCTTT.

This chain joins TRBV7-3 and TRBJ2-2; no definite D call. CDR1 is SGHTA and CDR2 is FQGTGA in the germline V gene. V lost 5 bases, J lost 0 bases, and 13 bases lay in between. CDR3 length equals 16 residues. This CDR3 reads CASSPRGGSNTGELFF. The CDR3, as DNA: TGTGCCAGCAGCCCCAGAGGCGGATCGAACACCGGGGAGCTGTTTTTT.

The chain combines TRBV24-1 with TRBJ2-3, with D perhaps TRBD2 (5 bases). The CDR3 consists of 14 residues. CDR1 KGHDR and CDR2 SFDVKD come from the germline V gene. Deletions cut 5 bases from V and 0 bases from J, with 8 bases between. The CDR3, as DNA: TGTGCCACCAGTGCTAGCAGCAGCACAGATACGCAGTATTTT. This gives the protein CATSASSSTDTQYF.

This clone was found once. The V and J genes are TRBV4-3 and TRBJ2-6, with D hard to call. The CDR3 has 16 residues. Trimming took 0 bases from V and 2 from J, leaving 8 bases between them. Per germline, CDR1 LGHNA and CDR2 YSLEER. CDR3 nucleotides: TGCGCCAGCAGCCAAGATATGGGCCCTGGGGCCAACGTCCTGACTTTC. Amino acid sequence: CASSQDMGPGANVLTF.

For the CDR3, the DNA is TGTGCCAGTAGTATGGGGGGAGGAACCTTAAATTATGGCTACACCTTC. Translated: CASSMGGGTLNYGYTF. The chain couples TRBV19 to TRBJ1-2; perhaps TRBD1 as D (5 bases). This CDR3 region has 16 residues. With 3 bases removed from V and 5 bases from J, the gap between germline ends came to 19 bases. CDR1 LNHDA and CDR2 SQIVND come from the germline V gene (reference sequence). Combining the CDR3 with reference TRBV19 and TRBJ1-2 gives the whole variable domain DGGITQSPKYLFRKEGQNVTLSCEQNLNHDAMYWYRQDPGQGLRLIYYSQIVNDFQKGDIAEGYSVSREKKESFPLTVTSAQKNPTAFYLCASSMGGGTLNYGYTFGSGTRLTVV.

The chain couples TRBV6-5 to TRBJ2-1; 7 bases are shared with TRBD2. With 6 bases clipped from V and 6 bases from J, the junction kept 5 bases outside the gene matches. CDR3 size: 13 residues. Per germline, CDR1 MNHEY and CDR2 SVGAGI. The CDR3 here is CASRVAGGNEQFF. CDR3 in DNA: TGTGCCAGCAGGGTAGCGGGCGGCAATGAGCAGTTCTTC.

CDR3 loop: CASRRGQGPSEAFF. The CDR3 nucleotides are TGTGCCAGTAGAAGAGGACAGGGACCGTCTGAAGCTTTCTTT. V usage is TRBV19 and J usage is TRBJ1-1; 8 bases agree with TRBD1. V lost 6 bases, J lost 6 bases, and 9 bases stayed unmatched. Germline V gene data show CDR1 as LNHDA and CDR2 as SQIVND (reference sequence). The CDR3 has 14 amino acids.

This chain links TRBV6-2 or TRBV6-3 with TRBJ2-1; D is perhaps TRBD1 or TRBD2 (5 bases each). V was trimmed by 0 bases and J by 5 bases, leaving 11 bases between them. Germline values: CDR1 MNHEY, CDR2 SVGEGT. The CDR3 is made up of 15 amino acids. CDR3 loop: CASSYSPWDHNEQFF. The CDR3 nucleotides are TGTGCCAGCAGTTACTCACCCTGGGACCACAATGAGCAGTTCTTC.

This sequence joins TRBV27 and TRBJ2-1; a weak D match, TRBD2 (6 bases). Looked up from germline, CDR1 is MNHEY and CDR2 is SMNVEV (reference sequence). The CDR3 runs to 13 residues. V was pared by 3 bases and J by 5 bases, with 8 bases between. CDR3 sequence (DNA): TGTGCCAGCAGTTTTGGACTAAACAATGAGCAGTTCTTC. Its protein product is CASSFGLNNEQFF.

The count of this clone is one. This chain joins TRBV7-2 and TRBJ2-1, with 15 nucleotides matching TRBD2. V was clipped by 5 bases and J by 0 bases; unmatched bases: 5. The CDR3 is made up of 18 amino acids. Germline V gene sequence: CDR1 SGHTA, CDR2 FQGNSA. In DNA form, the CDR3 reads TGTGCCAGCAGCCAAGGGACTAGCGGGAGGTCCTCCTACAATGAGCAGTTCTTC. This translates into CASSQGTSGRSSYNEQFF.

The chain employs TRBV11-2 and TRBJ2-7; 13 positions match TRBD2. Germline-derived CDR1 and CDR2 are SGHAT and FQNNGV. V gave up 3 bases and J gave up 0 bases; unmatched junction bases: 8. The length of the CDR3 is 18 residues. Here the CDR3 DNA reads TGTGCCAGCAGCTTCCGAATGGGACTAGCGGGACGCTCCTACGAGCAGTACTTC. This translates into CASSFRMGLAGRSYEQYF.

The CDR3 region is CASSATSGGARNEQFF. CDR3 sequence (DNA): TGTGCCAGCAGCGCTACTAGCGGGGGGGCCCGCAATGAGCAGTTCTTC. The genes are TRBV7-2 and TRBJ2-1; 13 nucleotides match TRBD2. The J segment lost 6 bases and the V segment lost 5 bases, leaving 7 bases of the junction unmatched. CDR1 SGHTA and CDR2 FQGNSA come from the germline V gene. The CDR3 has 16 amino acids. The whole variable domain, filled in from reference TRBV7-2 and TRBJ2-1, reads GAGVSQSPSNKVTEKGKDVELRCDPISGHTALYWYRQSLGQGLEFLIYFQGNSAPDKSGLPSDRFSAERTGGSVSTLTIQRTQQEDSAVYLCASSATSGGARNEQFFGPGTRLTVL.

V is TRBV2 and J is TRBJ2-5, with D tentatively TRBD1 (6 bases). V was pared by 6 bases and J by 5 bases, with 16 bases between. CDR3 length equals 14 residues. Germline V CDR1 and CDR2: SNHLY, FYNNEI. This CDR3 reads CASRRTGQGETQYF. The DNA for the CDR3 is TGTGCCAGCAGGAGAACGGGACAAGGCGAGACCCAGTACTTC.

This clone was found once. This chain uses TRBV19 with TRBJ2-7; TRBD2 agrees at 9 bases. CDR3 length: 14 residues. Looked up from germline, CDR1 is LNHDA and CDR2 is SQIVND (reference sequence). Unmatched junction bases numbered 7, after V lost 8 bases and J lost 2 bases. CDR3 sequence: CASGEASGTYEQYF. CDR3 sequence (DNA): TGTGCCAGTGGAGAGGCTAGCGGGACCTACGAGCAGTACTTC.

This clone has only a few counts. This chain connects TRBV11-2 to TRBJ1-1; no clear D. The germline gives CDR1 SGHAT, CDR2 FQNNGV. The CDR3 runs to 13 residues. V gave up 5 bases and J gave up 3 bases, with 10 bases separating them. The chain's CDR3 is CASSPRVDTEAFF. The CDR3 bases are TGTGCCAGCAGCCCAAGGGTCGACACTGAAGCTTTCTTT.

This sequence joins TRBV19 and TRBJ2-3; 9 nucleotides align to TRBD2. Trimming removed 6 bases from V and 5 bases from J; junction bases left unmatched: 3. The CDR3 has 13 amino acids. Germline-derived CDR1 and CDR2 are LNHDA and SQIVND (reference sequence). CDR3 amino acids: CASSGRGGDTQYF. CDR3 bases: TGTGCCAGTAGCGGGCGGGGGGGAGATACGCAGTATTTT.

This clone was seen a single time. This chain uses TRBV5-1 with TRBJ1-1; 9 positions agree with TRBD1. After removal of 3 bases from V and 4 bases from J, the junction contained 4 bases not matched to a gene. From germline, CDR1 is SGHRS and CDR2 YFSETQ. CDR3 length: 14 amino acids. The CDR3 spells CASSSRQGVTEAFF. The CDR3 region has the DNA TGCGCCAGCAGCTCCCGACAGGGGGTCACTGAAGCTTTCTTT.

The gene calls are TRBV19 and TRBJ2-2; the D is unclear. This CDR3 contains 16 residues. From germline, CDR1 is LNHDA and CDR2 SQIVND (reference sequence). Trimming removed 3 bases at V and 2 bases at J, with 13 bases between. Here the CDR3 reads CASSIGQFFNTGELFF. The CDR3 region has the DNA TGTGCCAGTAGTATCGGGCAGTTCTTTAACACCGGGGAGCTGTTTTTT.

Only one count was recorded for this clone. The CDR3 nucleotides read TGTGCCAGCAGCCAAGTAACTAGCGGGGGGGCAGGCACAGATACGCAGTATTTT. The encoded protein is CASSQVTSGGAGTDTQYF. The rearrangement uses TRBV3-1 (or the pseudogene TRBV3-2) and TRBJ2-3; 13 nucleotides align to TRBD2. The CDR3 extends over 18 amino acids. The germline CDR1 and CDR2 sequences are LGHDT and YNNKEL (reference sequence). Germline trimming cut 1 base from V and 1 base from J; bases unmatched to any gene: 5.

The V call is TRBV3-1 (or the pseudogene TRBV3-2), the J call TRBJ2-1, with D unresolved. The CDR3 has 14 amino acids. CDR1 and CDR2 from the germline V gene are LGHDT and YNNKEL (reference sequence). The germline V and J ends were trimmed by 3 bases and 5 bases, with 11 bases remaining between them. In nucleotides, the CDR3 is TGTGCCAGCAGCCATCATGGGCAAAACAATGAGCAGTTCTTC. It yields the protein CASSHHGQNNEQFF.

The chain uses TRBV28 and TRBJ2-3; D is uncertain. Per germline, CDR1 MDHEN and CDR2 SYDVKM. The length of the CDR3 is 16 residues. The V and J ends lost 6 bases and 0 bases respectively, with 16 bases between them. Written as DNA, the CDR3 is TGTGCCAGCAGCCAGCAAGAGTCCATTAGCACAGATACGCAGTATTTT. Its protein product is CASSQQESISTDTQYF.